This TCR beta chain was recovered during a study of blood T cell repertoires in COVID-19. Sequencing was performed with immunoSEQ multiplex PCR; in TCRdb, only in-frame clones are kept and a portion is missing. The data show roughly 320,000 clones, just under 90% seen once. Per germline, CDR1 MNHEY and CDR2 SMNVEV (reference sequence). V was clipped by 2 bases and J by 0 bases; unmatched bases: 4. The CDR3 covers 18 residues. The sample taken for sequencing was peripheral blood. The V call is TRBV27, the J call TRBJ2-1; TRBD2 agrees at 13 bases. This sequence was found in a woman aged 50 to 60 with COVID-19, enrolled during active disease. CDR3 sequence: CASSLRGLAGSSYNEQFF. The CDR3 DNA reads TGTGCCAGCAGTTTAAGGGGACTAGCGGGGAGCTCCTACAATGAGCAGTTCTTC.